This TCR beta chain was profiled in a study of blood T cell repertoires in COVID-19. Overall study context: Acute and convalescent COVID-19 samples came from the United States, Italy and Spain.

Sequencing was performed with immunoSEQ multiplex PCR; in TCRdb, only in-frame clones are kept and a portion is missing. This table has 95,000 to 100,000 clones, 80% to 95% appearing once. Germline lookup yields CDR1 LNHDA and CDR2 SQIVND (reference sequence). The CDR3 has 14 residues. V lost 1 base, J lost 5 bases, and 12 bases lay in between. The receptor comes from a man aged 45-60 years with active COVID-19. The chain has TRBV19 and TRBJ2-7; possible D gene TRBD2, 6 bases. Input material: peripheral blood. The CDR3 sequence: CASSIGAGSDEQYF. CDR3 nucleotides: TGTGCCAGTAGTATAGGGGCGGGAAGCGACGAGCAGTACTTC.